The 4 T cell receptor beta chains in this list originate from one sample, sequenced in a study of T cell responses to AZD1222 COVID-19 vaccine. Only in-frame clones appear in the TCRdb table, and some are missing; sequencing was by immunoSEQ multiplex PCR. The sample lists about 97,000 clones, 85% to 90% occurring once. This specimen was peripheral blood, taken on day 0 of AZD1222 vaccination. The source is an adult in good health.

The gene calls are TRBV30 and TRBJ1-5, with 9 bases matching TRBD1. V was clipped by 7 bases and J by 1 base; unmatched bases: 11. The CDR3 sequence is 16 residues long. Looked up from germline, CDR1 is GTSNPN and CDR2 is SVGIG (reference sequence). CDR3 protein: CASQDRGDTSNQPQHF. CDR3 DNA sequence: TGTGCCTCCCAGGACAGGGGTGATACAAGCAATCAGCCCCAGCATTTT.

This clone occurred once. The chain employs TRBV19 and TRBJ1-4; TRBD1 matches at 7 bases. The CDR3 totals 15 residues. With 8 bases clipped from V and 0 bases from J, the junction kept 6 bases outside the gene matches. Germline V gives CDR1 LNHDA, CDR2 SQIVND (reference sequence). This CDR3 is CASSTGAATNEKLFF. As DNA, the CDR3 is TGTGCCAGTTCTACAGGGGCAGCAACTAATGAAAAACTGTTTTTT.

This rearrangement joins TRBV28 to TRBJ2-1, with D possibly matching TRBD2 (6 bases). Germline V CDR1 and CDR2: MDHEN, SYDVKM. This CDR3 has 12 residues. V lost 8 bases and J lost 6, with 11 bases in between. The CDR3 DNA is TGTGCCAGCGGACTAAGTCGCAATGAGCAGTTCTTC. This codes for CASGLSRNEQFF. Full variable domain (remainder filled in from reference TRBV28 and TRBJ2-1): DVKVTQSSRYLVKRTGEKVFLECVQDMDHENMFWYRQDPGLGLRLIYFSYDVKMKEKGDIPEGYSVSREKKERFSLILESASTNQTSMYLCASGLSRNEQFFGPGTRLTVL.

The chain carries TRBV5-4 and TRBJ1-5; D remains ambiguous. Germline-derived CDR1 and CDR2 are SGHNT and YYREEE (reference sequence). The CDR3 sequence is 14 residues long. V gave up 0 bases and J gave up 9 bases, with 13 bases separating them. CDR3 amino acids: CASSLDAESPPQHF. CDR3 bases: TGTGCCAGCAGCTTGGATGCAGAATCCCCGCCCCAGCATTTT.